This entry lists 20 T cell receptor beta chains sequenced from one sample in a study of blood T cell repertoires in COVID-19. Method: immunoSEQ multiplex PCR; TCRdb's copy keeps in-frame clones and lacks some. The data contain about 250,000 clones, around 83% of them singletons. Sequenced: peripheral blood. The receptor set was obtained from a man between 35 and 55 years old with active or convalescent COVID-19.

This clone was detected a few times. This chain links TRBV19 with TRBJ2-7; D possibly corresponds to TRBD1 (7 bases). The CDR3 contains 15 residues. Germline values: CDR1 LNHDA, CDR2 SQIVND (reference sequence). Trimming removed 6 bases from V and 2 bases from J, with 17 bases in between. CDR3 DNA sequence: TGTGCCAGTAGCCTAGGGGCGGGACAGACCTACGAGCAGTACTTC. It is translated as CASSLGAGQTYEQYF.

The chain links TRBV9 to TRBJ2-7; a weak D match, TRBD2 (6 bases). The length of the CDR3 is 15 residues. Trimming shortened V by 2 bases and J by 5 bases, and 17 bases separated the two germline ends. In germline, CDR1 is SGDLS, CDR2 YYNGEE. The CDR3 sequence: CASSVDPAGWNEQYF. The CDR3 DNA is TGTGCCAGCAGCGTGGATCCAGCGGGTTGGAACGAGCAGTACTTC.

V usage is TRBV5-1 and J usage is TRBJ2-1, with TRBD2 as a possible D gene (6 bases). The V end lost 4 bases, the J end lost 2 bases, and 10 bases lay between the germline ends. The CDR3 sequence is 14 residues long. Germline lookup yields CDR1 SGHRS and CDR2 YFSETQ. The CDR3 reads CASSPEGPYNEQFF. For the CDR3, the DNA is TGCGCCAGCAGCCCGGAGGGTCCCTACAATGAGCAGTTCTTC.

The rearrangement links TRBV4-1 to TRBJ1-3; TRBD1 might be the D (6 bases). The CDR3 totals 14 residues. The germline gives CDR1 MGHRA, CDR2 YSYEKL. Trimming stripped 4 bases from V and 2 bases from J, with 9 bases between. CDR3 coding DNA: TGCGCCAGCAGCCCTCAGGGGCCTGGAAACACCATATATTTT. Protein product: CASSPQGPGNTIYF.

In nucleotides, the CDR3 is TGTGCCAGCAGTCCCCAGGGGGGCTGGGGTCAGCCCCAGCATTTT. Translation gives CASSPQGGWGQPQHF. The chain joins TRBV27 to TRBJ1-5, with 7 bases fitting TRBD1. Per germline, CDR1 MNHEY and CDR2 SMNVEV (reference sequence). Trimming cost V 5 bases and J 6 bases; bases outside gene matches: 10. There are 15 residues in the CDR3.

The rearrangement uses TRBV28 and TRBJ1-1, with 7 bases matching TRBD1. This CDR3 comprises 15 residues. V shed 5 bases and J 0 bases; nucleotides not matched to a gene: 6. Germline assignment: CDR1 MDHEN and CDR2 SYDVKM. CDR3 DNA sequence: TGTGCCAGCAGTCTCGGGGACAGAATGAACACTGAAGCTTTCTTT. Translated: CASSLGDRMNTEAFF.

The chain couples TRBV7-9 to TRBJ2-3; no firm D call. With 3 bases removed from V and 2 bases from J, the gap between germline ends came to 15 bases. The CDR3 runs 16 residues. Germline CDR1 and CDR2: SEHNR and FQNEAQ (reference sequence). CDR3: CASSFGQATPTDTQYF. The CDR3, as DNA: TGTGCCAGCAGCTTTGGGCAGGCTACCCCCACAGATACGCAGTATTTT.

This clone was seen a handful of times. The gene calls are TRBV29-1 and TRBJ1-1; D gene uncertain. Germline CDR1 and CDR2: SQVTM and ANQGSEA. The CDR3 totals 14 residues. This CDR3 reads CTIEGSGSDTEAFF. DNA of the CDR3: TGCACCATCGAAGGGTCCGGGAGTGACACTGAAGCTTTCTTT.

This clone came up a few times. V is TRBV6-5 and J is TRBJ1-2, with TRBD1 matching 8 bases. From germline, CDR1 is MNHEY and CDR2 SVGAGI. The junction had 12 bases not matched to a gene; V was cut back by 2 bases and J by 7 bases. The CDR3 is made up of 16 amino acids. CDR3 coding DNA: TGTGCCAGCAGTTACATTTACGGCAGGGGGCGAGGTGGCTACACCTTC. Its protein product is CASSYIYGRGRGGYTF.

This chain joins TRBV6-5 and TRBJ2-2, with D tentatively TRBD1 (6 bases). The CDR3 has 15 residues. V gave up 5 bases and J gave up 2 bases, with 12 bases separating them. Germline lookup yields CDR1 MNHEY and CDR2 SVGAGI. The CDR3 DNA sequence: TGTGCCAGCAGTCCCCGGGACACCAACACCGGGGAGCTGTTTTTT. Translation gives CASSPRDTNTGELFF.

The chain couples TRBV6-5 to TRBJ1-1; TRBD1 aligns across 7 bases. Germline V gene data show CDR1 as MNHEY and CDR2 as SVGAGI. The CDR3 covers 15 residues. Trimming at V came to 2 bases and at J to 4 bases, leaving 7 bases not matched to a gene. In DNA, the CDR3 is TGTGCCAGCAGTTACACCGGGACAGACCCCACTGAAGCTTTCTTT. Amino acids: CASSYTGTDPTEAFF.

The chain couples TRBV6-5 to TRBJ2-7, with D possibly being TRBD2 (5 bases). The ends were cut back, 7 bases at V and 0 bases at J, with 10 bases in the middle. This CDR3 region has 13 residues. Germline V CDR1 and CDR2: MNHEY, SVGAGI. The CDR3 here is CASKFGSSYEQYF. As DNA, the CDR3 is TGTGCCAGCAAGTTTGGGAGCTCCTACGAGCAGTACTTC.

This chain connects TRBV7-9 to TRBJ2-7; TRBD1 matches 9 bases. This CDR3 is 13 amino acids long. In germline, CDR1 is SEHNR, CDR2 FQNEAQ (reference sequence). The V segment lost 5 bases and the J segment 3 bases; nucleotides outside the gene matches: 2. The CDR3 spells CASSRDRDYEQYF. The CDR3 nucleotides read TGTGCCAGCAGCCGGGACAGGGACTACGAGCAGTACTTC.

The CDR3 loop is CAWGGRGLNGYTF. In nucleotides, the CDR3 is TGTGCCTGGGGCGGAAGGGGTCTCAATGGCTACACCTTC. V gene TRBV30 combines with J gene TRBJ1-2; a weak D match, TRBD1 (5 bases). The V and J ends lost 5 bases and 6 bases respectively, with 16 bases between them. CDR3 length equals 13 residues. Per germline, CDR1 GTSNPN and CDR2 SVGIG (reference sequence).

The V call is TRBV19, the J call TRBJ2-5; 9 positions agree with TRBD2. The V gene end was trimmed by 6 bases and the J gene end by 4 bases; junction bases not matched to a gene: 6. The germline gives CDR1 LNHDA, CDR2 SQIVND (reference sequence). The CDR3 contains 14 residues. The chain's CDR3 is CASSPGLASETQYF. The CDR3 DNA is TGTGCCAGTAGCCCGGGACTAGCTTCAGAGACCCAGTACTTC.

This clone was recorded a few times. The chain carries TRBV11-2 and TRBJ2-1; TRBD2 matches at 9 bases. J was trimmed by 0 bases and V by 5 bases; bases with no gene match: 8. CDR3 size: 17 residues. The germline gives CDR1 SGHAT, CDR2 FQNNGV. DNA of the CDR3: TGTGCCAGCAGCGATAGCGGGGGTCGAAGCTCCTACAATGAGCAGTTCTTC. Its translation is CASSDSGGRSSYNEQFF.

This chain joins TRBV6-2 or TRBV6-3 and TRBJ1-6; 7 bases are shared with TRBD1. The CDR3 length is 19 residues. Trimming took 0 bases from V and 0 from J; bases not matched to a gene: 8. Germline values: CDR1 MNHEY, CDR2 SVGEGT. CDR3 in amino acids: CASSYSDTDRSSYNSPLHF. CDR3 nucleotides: TGTGCCAGCAGTTACTCCGATACGGACAGGAGCTCCTATAATTCACCCCTCCACTTT.

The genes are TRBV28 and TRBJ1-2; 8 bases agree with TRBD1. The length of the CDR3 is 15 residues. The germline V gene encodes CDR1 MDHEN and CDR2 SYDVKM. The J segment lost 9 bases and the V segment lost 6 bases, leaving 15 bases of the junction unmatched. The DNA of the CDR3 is TGTGCCAGCAGCAAAGACAGGGGATTTGCTATCCGCTACACCTTC. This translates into CASSKDRGFAIRYTF.

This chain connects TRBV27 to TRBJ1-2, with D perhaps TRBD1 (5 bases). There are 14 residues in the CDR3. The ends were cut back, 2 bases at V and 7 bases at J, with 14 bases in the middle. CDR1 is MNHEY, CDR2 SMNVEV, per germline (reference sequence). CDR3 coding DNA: TGTGCCAGCAGTTTAAAGCAGGGTGTGTCTGGCTACACCTTC. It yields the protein CASSLKQGVSGYTF.

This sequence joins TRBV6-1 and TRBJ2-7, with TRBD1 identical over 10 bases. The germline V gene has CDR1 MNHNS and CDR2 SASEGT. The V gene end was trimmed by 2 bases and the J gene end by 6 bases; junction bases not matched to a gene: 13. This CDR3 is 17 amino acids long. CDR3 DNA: TGTGCCAGCAGTGAAAGGGTAGGGGGGACAGGGGACGGCGAGCAGTACTTC. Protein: CASSERVGGTGDGEQYF.